Presented here are 3 T cell receptor beta chains from one specimen sequenced in a study of T-cell reconstitution after alpha-beta-depleted transplantation in children. The TCRbeta library incorporated unique molecular identifiers. A single record per CDR3 protein comes from TCRdb applying MiXCR to the PCR reads. Among more than 400,000 distinct CDR3 sequences listed, around two fifths were seen once. The specimen was PBMCs, collected before TCRalphabeta/CD19-depleted stem cell transplant. Source of these receptors: a girl aged 2-10 years with aplastic anemia, due to receive a stem cell transplant.

The gene calls are TRBV29-1 and TRBJ2-4, with D perhaps matching TRBD1 (6 bases). Germline CDR1 is SQVTM and CDR2 is ANQGSEA. The V end lost 5 bases, the J end lost 9 bases, and 20 bases lay between the germline ends. The CDR3 totals 14 residues. CDR3 bases: TGCAGCGTTCTGGGGGACACTAGTACGAGCATTCAGTACTTC. Its translation is CSVLGDTSTSIQYF.

V and J are TRBV12-3 or TRBV12-4 and TRBJ2-3, with 10 nucleotides matching TRBD2. V lost 3 bases to trimming and J lost 3 bases; unmatched junction nucleotides: 3. This CDR3 has 15 amino acids. The CDR3 DNA reads as TGTGCCAGCAGTTTTCTACTAGCGGGAACAGATACGCAGTATTTT. It translates to CASSFLLAGTDTQYF.

V and J are TRBV27 and TRBJ2-7; no firm D call. Germline CDR1 and CDR2: MNHEY and SMNVEV (reference sequence). This CDR3 has 16 amino acids. The ends were cut back, 6 bases at V and 5 bases at J, with 23 bases in the middle. The CDR3: CASSPNHLSLGHEQYF. CDR3 in DNA: TGTGCCAGCAGCCCTAACCATCTCTCGTTAGGGCACGAGCAGTACTTC.